This T cell receptor beta chain was found in a study of regulatory T cells in long-lasting Graves disease (dated by TCRdb to 2020 to 2023). At the level of the whole study: Newly diagnosed Graves' disease patients had taken antithyroid drugs for less than 3 months. A total of around 35 samples underwent TCR sequencing, from about 13 patients with persistent Graves' disease and approximately 20 patients with newly diagnosed Graves' disease. Persistent Graves' disease patients were compared with newly diagnosed Graves' disease patients by peripheral blood TCR sequencing and RNA sequencing. The study took place in China and was registered as a clinical trial.

This clonotype was observed at least ten times. Its recognized antigen is unknown. Within one base of it there is no much larger clone, and no base qualities were kept. Reading from cysteine to phenylalanine, the CDR3 counts 13 amino acids. The retained sequence is limited to the CDR3, 39 bases, with the frame set at the first base. At the junction V is shortened by 3 bases and J by 3 bases, with 8 bases in between. The germline V gene (reference sequence) supplies CDR1 LNHDA and CDR2 SQIVND. The sample's time point label, decoded: newly diagnosed GD, antithyroid drugs for less than 3 months. For both TCR sequencing and RNA sequencing, RNA was extracted from PBMCs in TRIzol. Graves' disease was diagnosed according to American Thyroid Association guidelines. Patients for the study were recruited at an endocrinology department in Xi'an, China. Each patient gave roughly 8.4 milliliters of peripheral blood, collected in an EDTA anticoagulant tube. Ficoll Paque Plus density gradient separation was used to isolate PBMCs, and no further T cell sorting was performed. An Agilent 2100 Bioanalyzer and agarose gel were used to assess RNA quality, and a NanoDrop 2000 was used to measure RNA concentration.

The paper's findings and limits, for the study overall: The study examined only peripheral blood because the primary lesion, thyroid tissue, could not be accessed. TRBV28, TRBJ1-2 and TRBJ2-5 were preferentially used in persistent disease, while TRBV20-1 and TRBJ2-1 were favored in newly diagnosed disease. As a limitation, the authors acknowledged that the small sample size may reduce accuracy. Sequencing and analysis were restricted to the TCR beta chain. Patients with persistent disease shared more public clonotypes (around 2,500) than newly diagnosed patients did (about 970). Lower TCR Shannon entropy and fewer highly expanded clones were observed in persistent Graves' disease patients than in newly diagnosed patients, which suggested clonal expansion.

Library prep was done by multiplex PCR. The instrument was an Illumina HiSeq 4000. To build TCR beta libraries, CDR3 regions were amplified by Arm-PCR using iRepertoire HTBI primers. PCR products were gel purified before sequencing. Per the authors' processing: Gene usage analysis of CDR3 amino acid clonotypes relied on the roughly 60 TRBV and 14 TRBJ segments identified across samples. Filtered high-quality paired reads were merged into contigs using COPE and FqMerger. BLAST was used to align contigs to IMGT TRBV, TRBD and TRBJ reference genes, with CDR3 defined following IMGT. Highly expanded clones were defined as clonotypes with a frequency above 0.1%. Shannon entropy served as the measure of repertoire diversity, while the Gini coefficient captured V-J evenness. Clonotypes shared by more than one individual were considered public. TCRdb reran the public reads through fastp at Q25 and MiXCR, keeping productive beta chains. Each entry is one CDR3 protein sequence, shown with its most common DNA and genes. The V and J calls were determined by TCRdb, not by the authors. For this sample the table gives 300,000 to 400,000 distinct CDR3 sequences, of which 18% were detected only once. The leading ten clones occupy about 38% of the sample.

The source is a female donor with Graves disease. Here the sequenced sample was peripheral blood mononuclear cells (PBMCs), taken at new diagnosis, from a patient treated with antithyroid drugs. The sequence is built from TRBV19 and TRBJ1-1, with an unclear D gene assignment. Here is the DNA: TGTGCCAGTAGTATCGTGGGAGACACTGAAGCTTTCTTT. This gives the protein CASSIVGDTEAFF.